These 22 T cell receptor beta chains share one sample of origin, sequenced in a study of blood T cell repertoires in COVID-19. Using immunoSEQ multiplex PCR, the repertoire was profiled, and TCRdb retains in-frame clones only, with some absent. The sample records 20,000 to 25,000 clones, over 75% being singletons. Material for sequencing was peripheral blood. All receptors derive from a woman of 80 years or more with acute or convalescent COVID-19.

The gene calls are TRBV5-1 and TRBJ1-3; D ambiguous. CDR1 and CDR2 (germline): SGHRS, YFSETQ. This CDR3 has 13 amino acids. The germline V and J ends were trimmed by 4 bases and 4 bases, with 9 bases remaining between them. CDR3 coding DNA: TGCGCCAGCAGCCCGGAGCAGGGAAACACCATATATTTT. Translation: CASSPEQGNTIYF.

This clone was seen a handful of times. The chain links TRBV2 to TRBJ2-7; 8 bases agree with TRBD2. CDR3 size: 18 residues. Germline V gene sequence: CDR1 SNHLY, CDR2 FYNNEI. Trimming took 1 base from V and 3 from J; bases not matched to a gene: 14. The DNA of the CDR3 is TGTGCCAGCAGTGAAGATCTCTCCGGCGGGAGGAAGAACTACGAGCAGTACTTC. Its translation: CASSEDLSGGRKNYEQYF. The variable domain in full, with the rest retrieved from reference TRBV2 and TRBJ2-7, is EPEVTQTPSHQVTQMGQEVILRCVPISNHLYFYWYRQILGQKVEFLVSFYNNEISEKSEIFDDQFSVERPDGSNFTLKIRSTKLEDSAMYFCASSEDLSGGRKNYEQYFGPGTRLTVT.

V usage is TRBV30 and J usage is TRBJ1-2; 7 bases line up with TRBD1. This CDR3 comprises 14 residues. V was pared by 5 bases and J by 7 bases, with 13 bases of the junction left unmatched. Germline V gene sequence: CDR1 GTSNPN, CDR2 SVGIG (reference sequence). The chain's CDR3 is CAWGLTDRPRGYTF. The CDR3 coding sequence is TGTGCCTGGGGTCTTACGGACAGGCCGCGTGGCTACACCTTC.

The V and J genes are TRBV6-5 and TRBJ2-1; TRBD1 aligns across 8 bases. V shed 6 bases and J 1 base; nucleotides not matched to a gene: 5. Per the germline V gene, CDR1 is MNHEY and CDR2 is SVGAGI. The CDR3 has 15 amino acids. The DNA for the CDR3 is TGTGCCAGCAGCTATGACAGGGGATCCTACAATGAGCAGTTCTTC. Its translation is CASSYDRGSYNEQFF.

The chain employs TRBV18 and TRBJ1-1, with D possibly TRBD1 on 6 matching bases. The CDR3 totals 14 residues. V lost 3 bases to trimming and J lost 6 bases, with 14 bases between them. Germline V gene lookup returns CDR1 KGHSH and CDR2 LQKENI. The CDR3 is CASSPTDRRAEAFF. The CDR3 DNA sequence: TGTGCCAGCTCACCTACGGACAGAAGAGCTGAAGCTTTCTTT.

As DNA, the CDR3 is TGCGCCAGCAGCCAAGGCGAGGGAATCGGTCAGCCCCAGCATTTT. It codes for CASSQGEGIGQPQHF. V gene TRBV4-1 combines with J gene TRBJ1-5; D ambiguous. Germline-derived CDR1 and CDR2 are MGHRA and YSYEKL. V dropped 1 base and J dropped 6 bases, with 13 bases sitting between them. The CDR3 has 15 amino acids.

V gene TRBV5-1 combines with J gene TRBJ1-4, with a tentative D call TRBD1 (5 bases). Germline lookup yields CDR1 SGHRS and CDR2 YFSETQ. Trimming removed 0 bases at V and 8 bases at J, with 11 bases between. The CDR3 has 14 residues. The CDR3 loop reads CASSLVEGREKLFF. The CDR3, as DNA: TGCGCCAGCAGCTTGGTGGAGGGGAGGGAAAAACTGTTTTTT.

The rearrangement links TRBV18 to TRBJ1-2; tentative D call: TRBD1 (5 bases). V lost 3 bases, J lost 3 bases, and 17 bases lay in between. The CDR3 covers 16 residues. The germline V gene encodes CDR1 KGHSH and CDR2 LQKENI. CDR3 amino acids: CASSPMLGTGDYGYTF. The CDR3 DNA reads as TGTGCCAGCTCACCCATGCTAGGCACAGGCGACTATGGCTACACCTTC.

The genes are TRBV11-2 and TRBJ1-4; TRBD1 agrees at 8 bases. CDR1 is SGHAT, CDR2 FQNNGV, per germline. This CDR3 spans 14 amino acids. J was trimmed by 6 bases and V by 5 bases; bases with no gene match: 5. For the CDR3, the DNA is TGTGCCAGCAGCCAGGACAGGGATTATGAAAAACTGTTTTTT. As protein: CASSQDRDYEKLFF.

The gene calls are TRBV9 and TRBJ2-1; TRBD2 matches 9 bases. The CDR3 runs 15 residues. Germline V gene lookup returns CDR1 SGDLS and CDR2 YYNGEE. V was clipped by 2 bases and J by 4 bases; unmatched bases: 4. The DNA of the CDR3 is TGTGCCAGCAGCGTTGGTGGACTAGCGTACAATGAGCAGTTCTTC. Its protein is CASSVGGLAYNEQFF.

This sequence joins TRBV9 and TRBJ1-5; tentative D call: TRBD1 (5 bases). V was pared by 2 bases and J by 1 base, with 7 bases between. CDR1 and CDR2 (germline): SGDLS, YYNGEE. The CDR3 loop spans 14 amino acids. CDR3: CASSVDTSNQPQHF. CDR3 in DNA: TGTGCCAGCAGCGTGGACACGAGCAATCAGCCCCAGCATTTT.

V gene TRBV2 combines with J gene TRBJ1-4, with D hard to call. Trimming shortened V by 4 bases and J by 4 bases, and 13 bases separated the two germline ends. Per germline, CDR1 SNHLY and CDR2 FYNNEI. This CDR3 has 15 residues. CDR3 region: CASSGTSRSNEKLFF. Here the CDR3 DNA reads TGTGCCAGCAGTGGAACCAGTAGGAGTAATGAAAAACTGTTTTTT.

The sample holds a few counts of this clone. The chain is built from TRBV19 and TRBJ1-5; tentatively, D is TRBD1 (5 bases). Germline V gene lookup returns CDR1 LNHDA and CDR2 SQIVND (reference sequence). Trimming cost V 4 bases and J 0 bases, with 10 bases left between them. The CDR3 extends over 15 amino acids. The CDR3 DNA reads as TGTGCCAGTAGTAGGGGACTGATTAGCAATCAGCCCCAGCATTTT. Protein product: CASSRGLISNQPQHF.

V usage is TRBV5-4 and J usage is TRBJ2-2, with TRBD2 as a possible D gene (5 bases). The germline CDR1 and CDR2 sequences are SGHNT and YYREEE (reference sequence). Trimming pared 4 bases from V and 7 bases from J, leaving 14 bases between. The CDR3 runs to 14 residues. The CDR3 loop reads CASSPDSMVGELFF. CDR3 nucleotides: TGTGCCAGCAGCCCGGACTCCATGGTCGGGGAGCTGTTTTTT. The full variable domain, with the rest looked up from reference TRBV5-4 and TRBJ2-2, is ETGVTQSPTHLIKTRGQQVTLRCSSQSGHNTVSWYQQALGQGPQFIFQYYREEENGRGNFPPRFSGLQFPNYSSELNVNALELDDSALYLCASSPDSMVGELFFGEGSRLTVL.

The sample holds a few counts of this clone. The chain combines TRBV7-9 with TRBJ2-5, with unresolved D. Germline V gene data show CDR1 as SEHNR and CDR2 as FQNEAQ (reference sequence). This CDR3 region has 13 residues. The V gene lost 2 bases and the J gene lost 2 bases, with 6 bases spanning the gap. This CDR3 is CASSLNSQETQYF. CDR3 DNA sequence: TGTGCCAGCAGCTTAAACAGTCAAGAGACCCAGTACTTC.

V is TRBV11-1 and J is TRBJ1-1; 7 bases agree with TRBD1. Unmatched junction bases numbered 11, after V lost 5 bases and J lost 5 bases. This CDR3 has 15 amino acids. CDR1 SGHAT and CDR2 FQDESV come from the germline V gene (reference sequence). DNA for the CDR3: TGTGCCAGCAGCGCCCGGGACAGAAGAAGGACTGAAGCTTTCTTT. It specifies CASSARDRRRTEAFF.

The chain joins TRBV6-1 to TRBJ2-7; a possible D gene is TRBD1 (6 bases). This CDR3 region has 16 residues. V lost 3 bases, J lost 0 bases, and 15 bases lay in between. Looked up from germline, CDR1 is MNHNS and CDR2 is SASEGT. The CDR3 here is CASSDAGTQSSYEQYF. The CDR3 DNA sequence: TGTGCCAGCAGTGACGCCGGGACACAGAGCTCCTACGAGCAGTACTTC.

CDR3 bases: TGTGCCAGCAGTTATCAAGCAGTAGCGGGAAATATCGGGCAGTTCTTC. Translated: CASSYQAVAGNIGQFF. V usage is TRBV6-5 and J usage is TRBJ2-1; TRBD2 matches 8 bases. The CDR3 covers 16 residues. V was pared by 3 bases and J by 12 bases, with 16 bases of the junction left unmatched. CDR1 and CDR2 from the germline V gene are MNHEY and SVGAGI.

V and J are TRBV5-1 and TRBJ2-3; 15 bases line up with TRBD2. With V trimmed by 3 bases and J by 4 bases, 0 bases remained unmatched. Germline lookup yields CDR1 SGHRS and CDR2 YFSETQ. The CDR3 contains 15 residues. CDR3 loop: CASSWTSGGADTQYF. The CDR3 DNA sequence: TGCGCCAGCAGCTGGACTAGCGGGGGGGCAGATACGCAGTATTTT. The full variable domain, completed using reference TRBV5-1 and TRBJ2-3, is KAGVTQTPRYLIKTRGQQVTLSCSPISGHRSVSWYQQTPGQGLQFLFEYFSETQRNKGNFPGRFSGRQFSNSRSEMNVSTLELGDSALYLCASSWTSGGADTQYFGPGTRLTVL.

This rearrangement joins TRBV14 to TRBJ2-7; 11 nucleotides agree with TRBD1. Looked up from germline, CDR1 is SGHDN and CDR2 is FVKESK. V was pared by 3 bases and J by 5 bases, with 0 bases of the junction left unmatched. CDR3 length equals 13 residues. The CDR3 loop reads CASSQGQGDEQYF. DNA of the CDR3: TGTGCCAGCAGCCAGGGACAGGGGGACGAGCAGTACTTC.

This clone was seen a few times. The chain is built from TRBV30 and TRBJ2-7; D remains ambiguous. CDR3 length equals 13 residues. Between the trimmed V and J ends, which lost 3 bases and 7 bases, there was a span of 16 bases. Germline V gene sequence: CDR1 GTSNPN, CDR2 SVGIG (reference sequence). In nucleotides, the CDR3 is TGTGCCTGGAGACGTGATACCTACTCAGAGCAGTACTTC. It yields the protein CAWRRDTYSEQYF.

V usage is TRBV6-5 and J usage is TRBJ1-1, with 8 bases aligning to TRBD1. CDR1 and CDR2 from the germline V gene are MNHEY and SVGAGI. There are 15 residues in the CDR3. Unmatched junction bases numbered 6, after V lost 2 bases and J lost 4 bases. CDR3: CASSYNPTGATEAFF. The DNA of the CDR3 is TGTGCCAGCAGTTACAATCCGACAGGGGCCACTGAAGCTTTCTTT.